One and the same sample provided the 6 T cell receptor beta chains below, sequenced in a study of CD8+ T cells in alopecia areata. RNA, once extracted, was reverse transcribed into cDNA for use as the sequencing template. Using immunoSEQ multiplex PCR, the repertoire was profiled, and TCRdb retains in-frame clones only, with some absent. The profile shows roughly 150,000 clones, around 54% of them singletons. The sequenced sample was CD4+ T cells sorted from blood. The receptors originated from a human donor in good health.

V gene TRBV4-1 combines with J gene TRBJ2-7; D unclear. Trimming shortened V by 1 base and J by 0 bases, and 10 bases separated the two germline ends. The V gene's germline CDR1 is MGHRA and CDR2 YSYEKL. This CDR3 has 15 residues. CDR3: CASSQVPRPSYEQYF. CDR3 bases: TGCGCCAGCAGCCAAGTCCCCCGGCCCTCCTACGAGCAGTACTTC.

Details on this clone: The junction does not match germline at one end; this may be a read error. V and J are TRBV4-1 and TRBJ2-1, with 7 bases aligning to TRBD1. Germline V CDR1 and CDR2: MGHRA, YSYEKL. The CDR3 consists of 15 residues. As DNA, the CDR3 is TGCGCCAGCAGCCAGAGGGGGCCCTCCAACAATGAGCAGTTCTTC. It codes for CASSQRGPSNNEQFF.

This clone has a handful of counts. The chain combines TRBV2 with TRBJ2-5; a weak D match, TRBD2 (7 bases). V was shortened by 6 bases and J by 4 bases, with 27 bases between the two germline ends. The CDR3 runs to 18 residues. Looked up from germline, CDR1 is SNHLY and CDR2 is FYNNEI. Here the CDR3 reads CASRRGQLAGGSRETQYF. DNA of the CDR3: TGTGCCAGCAGGCGGGGGCAGTTAGCGGGCGGGAGTCGAGAGACCCAGTACTTC.

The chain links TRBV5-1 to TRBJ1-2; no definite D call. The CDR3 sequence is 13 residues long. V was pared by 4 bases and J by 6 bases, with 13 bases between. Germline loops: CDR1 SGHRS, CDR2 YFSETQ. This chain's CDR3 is CASSQPGTNGYTF. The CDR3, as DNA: TGCGCCAGCAGCCAGCCCGGAACGAATGGCTACACCTTC. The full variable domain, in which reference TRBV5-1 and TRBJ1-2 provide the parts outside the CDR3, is KAGVTQTPRYLIKTRGQQVTLSCSPISGHRSVSWYQQTPGQGLQFLFEYFSETQRNKGNFPGRFSGRQFSNSRSEMNVSTLELGDSALYLCASSQPGTNGYTFGSGTRLTVV.

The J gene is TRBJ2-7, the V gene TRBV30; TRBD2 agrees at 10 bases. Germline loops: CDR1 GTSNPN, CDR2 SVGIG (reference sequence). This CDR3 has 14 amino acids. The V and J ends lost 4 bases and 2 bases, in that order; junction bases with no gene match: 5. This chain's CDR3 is CAWMSGRAPYEQYF. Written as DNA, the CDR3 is TGTGCCTGGATGAGCGGGAGGGCTCCCTACGAGCAGTACTTC. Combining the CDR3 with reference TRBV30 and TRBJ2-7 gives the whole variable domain SQTIHQWPATLVQPVGSPLSLECTVEGTSNPNLYWYRQAAGRGLQLLFYSVGIGQISSEVPQNLSASRPQDRQFILSSKKLLLSDSGFYLCAWMSGRAPYEQYFGPGTRLTVT.

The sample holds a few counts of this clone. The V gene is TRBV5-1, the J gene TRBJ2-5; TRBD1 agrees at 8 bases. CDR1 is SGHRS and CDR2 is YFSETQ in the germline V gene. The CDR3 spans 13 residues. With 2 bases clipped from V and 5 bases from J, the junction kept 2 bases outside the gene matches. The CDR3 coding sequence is TGCGCCAGCAGCTTCGGACAGGGCGAGACCCAGTACTTC. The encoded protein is CASSFGQGETQYF.